The 22 T cell receptor beta chains below were found in one sample sequenced in a study of identical twins. TCRdb used MiXCR to reprocess the 5' RACE reads, holding one entry per CDR3 protein. Altogether roughly 770,000 distinct CDR3 sequences are present, 15% to 20% being singletons, with the ten largest covering about an eighth. This sample also appeared in a second study, on T cells expressing NK-cell markers.

Sequenced input: PBMCs. The source is a woman aged 18-30 years in good health.

The gene calls are TRBV4-1 and TRBJ2-1; D not resolved. Germline CDR1 is MGHRA and CDR2 is YSYEKL. This CDR3 is 15 amino acids long. Trimming stripped 3 bases from V and 5 bases from J, with 14 bases between. This chain's CDR3 is CASSHPGRGDNEQFF. CDR3 sequence (DNA): TGCGCCAGCAGCCATCCAGGACGTGGGGACAATGAGCAGTTCTTC.

This clonotype showed up just a few times. The CDR3 bases are TGTGCCACCAGCAGTGGACTAGCGGGGAGTAGCACAGATACGCAGTATTTT. It codes for CATSSGLAGSSTDTQYF. This chain uses TRBV15 with TRBJ2-3, with 12 bases aligning to TRBD2. With V trimmed by 3 bases and J by 0 bases, 4 bases remained unmatched. Germline V gives CDR1 LNHNV, CDR2 YYDKDF (reference sequence). The CDR3 runs to 17 residues.

This chain connects TRBV5-1 to TRBJ2-1; D may be TRBD1 (6 bases). CDR3 size: 13 residues. Deletions cut 5 bases from V and 6 bases from J, with 12 bases between. Germline CDR1 reads SGHRS; CDR2 reads YFSETQ. The CDR3 sequence: CASRKDRANEQFF. The CDR3 DNA reads TGCGCCAGCAGGAAGGACAGAGCCAATGAGCAGTTCTTC.

The chain joins TRBV6-2 or TRBV6-3 to TRBJ1-1; D is undetermined. There are 12 residues in the CDR3. Germline CDR1 and CDR2: MNHEY and SVGEGT. With 8 bases removed from V and 0 bases from J, the gap between germline ends came to 7 bases. Here the CDR3 DNA reads TGTGCCAGCTTAGATATGAACACTGAAGCTTTCTTT. This translates into CASLDMNTEAFF.

This clonotype was observed a handful of times. The chain links TRBV5-1 to TRBJ1-5; no definite D call. The V and J ends lost 4 bases and 5 bases respectively, with 13 bases between them. This CDR3 has 14 amino acids. CDR1 is SGHRS and CDR2 is YFSETQ in the germline V gene. CDR3 DNA: TGCGCCAGCAGCCCATTGGGGTTATATCAGCCCCAGCATTTT. This sequence encodes CASSPLGLYQPQHF.

This clonotype was detected only a few times. DNA of the CDR3: TGTGCCAGCAGTTACCTCCGACACCAAGAGACCCAGTACTTC. Translated, it gives CASSYLRHQETQYF. V gene TRBV6-5 combines with J gene TRBJ2-5; D is unresolved. CDR3 size: 14 residues. Between the trimmed V and J ends, which lost 2 bases and 0 bases, there was a span of 7 bases. In germline, CDR1 is MNHEY, CDR2 SVGAGI.

The V call is TRBV20-1, the J call TRBJ2-3; TRBD2 might be the D (5 bases). V was clipped by 3 bases and J by 0 bases, with 13 bases between them. The CDR3 sequence is 15 residues long. CDR1 DFQATT and CDR2 SNEGSKA come from the germline V gene (reference sequence). The CDR3 spells CSASPGVLSTDTQYF. The CDR3 DNA reads TGCAGTGCTAGTCCCGGGGTTCTTAGCACAGATACGCAGTATTTT.

This sequence joins TRBV27 and TRBJ2-7; 9 positions agree with TRBD2. Germline CDR1 reads MNHEY; CDR2 reads SMNVEV (reference sequence). The CDR3 is 15 amino acids. With V trimmed by 3 bases and J by 3 bases, 6 bases remained unmatched. CDR3 bases: TGTGCCAGCAGTTTGGGTAGCGGGGGTAGCTACGAGCAGTACTTC. Translation: CASSLGSGGSYEQYF.

The table lists this clonotype with a few counts. This chain joins TRBV20-1 and TRBJ1-6, with D possibly being TRBD1 (6 bases). Germline-derived CDR1 and CDR2 are DFQATT and SNEGSKA (reference sequence). V lost 6 bases and J 9 bases, leaving 18 bases between the germline ends. The CDR3 totals 14 residues. CDR3 DNA sequence: TGCAGTGCCCCGAATACAGGGTCGGGTTCACCCCTCCACTTT. Protein product: CSAPNTGSGSPLHF.

This clonotype was observed many times. The chain joins TRBV5-6 to TRBJ2-3; TRBD1 agrees at 8 bases. The V segment lost 0 bases and the J segment 5 bases; nucleotides outside the gene matches: 5. The CDR3 contains 15 residues. Looked up from germline, CDR1 is SGHDT and CDR2 is YYEEEE. DNA of the CDR3: TGTGCCAGCAGCTTGGTGGCAGGGGGCAAAGATACGCAGTATTTT. It is translated as CASSLVAGGKDTQYF.

This clonotype was counted only a few times. For the CDR3, the DNA is TGCAGTGCCCGGGACAGCGTAAATCAGCCCCAGCATTTT. Its translation is CSARDSVNQPQHF. The chain carries TRBV20-1 and TRBJ1-5, with 7 positions matching TRBD1. V was clipped by 6 bases and J by 4 bases; unmatched bases: 6. CDR3 length equals 13 residues. The germline gives CDR1 DFQATT, CDR2 SNEGSKA (reference sequence).

This clonotype was counted between two and nine times. The chain joins TRBV12-3 or TRBV12-4 to TRBJ2-2, with 7 bases fitting TRBD2. There are 16 residues in the CDR3. The junction had 9 bases not matched to a gene; V was cut back by 3 bases and J by 5 bases. CDR3 protein: CASSLGLAVETGELFF. Here the CDR3 DNA reads TGTGCCAGCAGTTTGGGGCTAGCGGTAGAGACCGGGGAGCTGTTTTTT.

This clonotype was detected a few times. The J gene is TRBJ2-7, the V gene TRBV7-3; the D call may be TRBD1 or TRBD2 (6 bases each). CDR1 is SGHTA and CDR2 is FQGTGA in the germline V gene. The CDR3 runs 15 residues. Trimming removed 0 bases at V and 6 bases at J, with 15 bases between. CDR3 loop: CASSLTRRAGAEQYF. The CDR3 DNA sequence: TGTGCCAGCAGCTTAACGAGGAGGGCAGGGGCCGAGCAGTACTTC.

In its sample, this clonotype was seen a few times. V is TRBV5-1 and J is TRBJ1-2; possibly TRBD1 for D (5 bases). This CDR3 is 13 amino acids long. Trimming took 6 bases from V and 2 from J, leaving 11 bases between them. Germline V gene sequence: CDR1 SGHRS, CDR2 YFSETQ. CDR3 loop: CASNDGGNYGYTF. The CDR3 bases are TGCGCCAGCAACGACGGGGGAAACTATGGCTACACCTTC.

The chain links TRBV4-3 to TRBJ2-7; D gene unclear. Trimming took off 0 bases at V and 3 bases at J, with 6 bases between the two ends. The CDR3 has 13 amino acids. Germline V CDR1 and CDR2: LGHNA, YSLEER. CDR3 amino acids: CASSQDRFYEQYF. In DNA form, the CDR3 reads TGCGCCAGCAGCCAAGATAGATTCTACGAGCAGTACTTC.

This clonotype was counted a few times. A single base separates this from a much larger clone, so it may be a read error. V is TRBV12-3 or TRBV12-4 and J is TRBJ2-1; no clear D. CDR3 length equals 11 residues. Trimming pared 3 bases from V and 8 bases from J, leaving 5 bases between. CDR3 amino acids: CASSFMDEQFF. The CDR3 DNA reads TGTGCCAGCAGTTTTATGGATGAGCAGTTCTTC.

This clonotype was detected only a few times. The gene calls are TRBV29-1 and TRBJ2-7, with a possible D match to TRBD2 (6 bases). In germline, CDR1 is SQVTM, CDR2 ANQGSEA. Trimming pared 7 bases from V and 3 bases from J, leaving 16 bases between. The CDR3 contains 13 residues. The CDR3 DNA reads TGCAGCGCCGGCGGGGTGGGGGGCTACGAGCAGTACTTC. This sequence encodes CSAGGVGGYEQYF.

This clonotype was observed many times. The CDR3 DNA reads as TGTGCCAGCAGCTTGGGCACGAGGAGGACTGAAGCTTTCTTT. Protein sequence: CASSLGTRRTEAFF. The chain uses TRBV5-5 and TRBJ1-1; D is unresolved. Between the trimmed V and J ends, which lost 0 bases and 5 bases, there was a span of 11 bases. The CDR3 loop spans 14 amino acids. The germline V gene encodes CDR1 SGHKS and CDR2 YYEKEE (reference sequence).

The chain employs TRBV12-3 or TRBV12-4 and TRBJ2-5; a possible D gene is TRBD2 (6 bases). This CDR3 has 14 amino acids. V lost 3 bases to trimming and J lost 7 bases, with 15 bases between them. The CDR3 DNA reads as TGTGCCAGCAGTTTGTGGCCCGACGGGAGGACCCAGTACTTC. Residues: CASSLWPDGRTQYF.

The chain employs TRBV15 and TRBJ2-5, with D tentatively TRBD1 or TRBD2 (5 bases each). The CDR3 is made up of 16 amino acids. Trimming shortened V by 0 bases and J by 5 bases, and 16 bases separated the two germline ends. Germline V gene sequence: CDR1 LNHNV, CDR2 YYDKDF (reference sequence). DNA of the CDR3: TGTGCCACCAGCAGAGATGGGGGACGGGGATGGGAGACCCAGTACTTC. This gives the protein CATSRDGGRGWETQYF.

In the case of this clonotype: It may be a read error: a sequence one base away is much more abundant. This chain connects TRBV6-5 to TRBJ2-3; D unresolved. Germline assignment: CDR1 MNHEY and CDR2 SVGAGI. Trimming removed 2 bases at V and 0 bases at J, with 6 bases between. The CDR3 covers 14 residues. The CDR3 region has the DNA TGTGCCAGCAGTTACGCGACTAGCACAGATACGCAGTATTTT. Its translation is CASSYATSTDTQYF.

This chain joins TRBV12-3 or TRBV12-4 and TRBJ2-1, with TRBD2 matching 10 bases. V lost 7 bases to trimming and J lost 7 bases; unmatched junction nucleotides: 10. This CDR3 has 15 residues. The CDR3 bases are TGTGCCAGCATGCTAAGCGGGAGGGCCGGTAATGAGCAGTTCTTC. Encoded protein: CASMLSGRAGNEQFF.